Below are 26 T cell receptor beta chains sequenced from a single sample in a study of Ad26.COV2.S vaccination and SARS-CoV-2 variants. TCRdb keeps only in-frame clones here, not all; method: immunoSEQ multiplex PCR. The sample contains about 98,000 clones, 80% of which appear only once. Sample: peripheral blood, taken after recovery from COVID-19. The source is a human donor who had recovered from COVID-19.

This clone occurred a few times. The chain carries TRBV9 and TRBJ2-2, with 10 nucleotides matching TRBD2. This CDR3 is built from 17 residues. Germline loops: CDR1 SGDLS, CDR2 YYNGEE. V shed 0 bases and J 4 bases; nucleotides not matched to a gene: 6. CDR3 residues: CASSVEGSGGITGELFF. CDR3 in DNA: TGTGCCAGCAGCGTAGAAGGTAGCGGGGGGATCACCGGGGAGCTGTTTTTT.

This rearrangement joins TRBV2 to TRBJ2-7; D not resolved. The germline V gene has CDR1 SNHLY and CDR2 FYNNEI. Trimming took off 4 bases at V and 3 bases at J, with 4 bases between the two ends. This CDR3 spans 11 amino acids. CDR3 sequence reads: CASSVVYEQYF. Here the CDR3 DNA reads TGTGCCAGCAGTGTGGTCTACGAGCAGTACTTC.

The DNA of the CDR3 is TGTGCCAGCAGTCTACCGGGACAGAAAACTGAAGCTTTCTTT. It is translated as CASSLPGQKTEAFF. The chain uses TRBV27 and TRBJ1-1; 7 bases align to TRBD1. From germline, CDR1 is MNHEY and CDR2 SMNVEV (reference sequence). The CDR3 has 14 amino acids. With V trimmed by 5 bases and J by 5 bases, 8 bases remained unmatched.

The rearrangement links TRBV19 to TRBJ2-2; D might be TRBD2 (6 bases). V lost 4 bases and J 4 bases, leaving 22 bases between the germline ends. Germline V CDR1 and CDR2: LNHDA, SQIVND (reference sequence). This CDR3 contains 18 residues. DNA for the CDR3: TGTGCCAGTAGTACAAACCCGGGACTCGTCTGGGGCACCGGGGAGCTGTTTTTT. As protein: CASSTNPGLVWGTGELFF.

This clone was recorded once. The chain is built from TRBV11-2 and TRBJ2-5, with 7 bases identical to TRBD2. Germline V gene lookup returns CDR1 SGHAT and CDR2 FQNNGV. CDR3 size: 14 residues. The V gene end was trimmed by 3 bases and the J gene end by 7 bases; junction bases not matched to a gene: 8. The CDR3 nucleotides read TGTGCCAGCAGCTTGGCGGGGGAGTTAGGGACCCAGTACTTC. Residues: CASSLAGELGTQYF.

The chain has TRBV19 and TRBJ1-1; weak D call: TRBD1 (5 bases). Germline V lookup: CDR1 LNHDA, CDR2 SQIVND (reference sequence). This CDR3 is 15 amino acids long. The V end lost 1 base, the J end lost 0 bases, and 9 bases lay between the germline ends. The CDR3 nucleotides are TGTGCCAGTAGTATAGTGGAGGGGCTGAACACTGAAGCTTTCTTT. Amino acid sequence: CASSIVEGLNTEAFF.

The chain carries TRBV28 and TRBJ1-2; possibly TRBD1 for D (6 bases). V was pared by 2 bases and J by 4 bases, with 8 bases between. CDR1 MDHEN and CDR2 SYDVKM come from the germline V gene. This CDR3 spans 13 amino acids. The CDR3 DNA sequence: TGTGCCAGCAGTTTAGCAGGGGTCTATGGCTACACCTTC. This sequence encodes CASSLAGVYGYTF.

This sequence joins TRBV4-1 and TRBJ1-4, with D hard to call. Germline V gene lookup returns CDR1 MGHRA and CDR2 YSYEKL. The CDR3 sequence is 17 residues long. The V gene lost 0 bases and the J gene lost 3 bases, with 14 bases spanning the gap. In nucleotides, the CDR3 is TGCGCCAGCAGCCAAGAGGCCCAAACTGCGGCTAATGAAAAACTGTTTTTT. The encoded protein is CASSQEAQTAANEKLFF.

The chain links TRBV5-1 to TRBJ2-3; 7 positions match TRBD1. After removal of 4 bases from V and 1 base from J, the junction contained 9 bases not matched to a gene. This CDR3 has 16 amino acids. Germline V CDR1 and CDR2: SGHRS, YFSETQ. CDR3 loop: CASSQTGRGRTDTQYF. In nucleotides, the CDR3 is TGCGCCAGCAGCCAGACAGGGAGAGGCCGCACAGATACGCAGTATTTT.

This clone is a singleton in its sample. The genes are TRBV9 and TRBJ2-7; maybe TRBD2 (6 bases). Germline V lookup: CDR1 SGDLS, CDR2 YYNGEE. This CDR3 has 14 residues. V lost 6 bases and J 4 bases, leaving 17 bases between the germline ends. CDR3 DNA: TGTGCCAGCACCCCGGGGGTGGGCCCTTACGAGCAGTACTTC. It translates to CASTPGVGPYEQYF. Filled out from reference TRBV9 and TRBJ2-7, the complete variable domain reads DSGVTQTPKHLITATGQRVTLRCSPRSGDLSVYWYQQSLDQGLQFLIQYYNGEERAKGNILERFSAQQFPDLHSELNLSSLELGDSALYFCASTPGVGPYEQYFGPGTRLTVT.

CDR3 nucleotide sequence: TGTGCCAGCTCACCCTTCCAGGGTGGTTTTGATACGCAGTATTTT. This translates into CASSPFQGGFDTQYF. The rearrangement links TRBV18 to TRBJ2-3; perhaps TRBD1 as D (5 bases). Germline CDR1 reads KGHSH; CDR2 reads LQKENI. The germline V and J ends were trimmed by 3 bases and 6 bases, with 16 bases remaining between them. The CDR3 is 15 amino acids. The variable domain in full, completed from reference TRBV18 and TRBJ2-3, reads NAGVMQNPRHLVRRRGQEARLRCSPMKGHSHVYWYRQLPEEGLKFMVYLQKENIIDESGMPKERFSAEFPKEGPSILRIQQVVRGDSAAYFCASSPFQGGFDTQYFGPGTRLTVL.

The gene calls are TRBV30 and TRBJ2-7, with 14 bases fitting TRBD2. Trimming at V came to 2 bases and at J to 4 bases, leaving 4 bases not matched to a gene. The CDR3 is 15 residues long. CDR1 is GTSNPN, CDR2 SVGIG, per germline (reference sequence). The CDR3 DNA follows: TGTGCCTGGAGTTCGGGACTAGCGGGGGAGTACGAGCAGTACTTC. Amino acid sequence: CAWSSGLAGEYEQYF.

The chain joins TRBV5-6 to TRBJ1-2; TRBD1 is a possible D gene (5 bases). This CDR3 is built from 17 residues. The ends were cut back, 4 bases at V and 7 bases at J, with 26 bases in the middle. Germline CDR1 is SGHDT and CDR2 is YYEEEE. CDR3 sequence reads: CASSLRAGQGVLGGYTF. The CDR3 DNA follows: TGTGCCAGCAGCCTGCGAGCGGGGCAGGGAGTCTTGGGTGGCTACACCTTC.

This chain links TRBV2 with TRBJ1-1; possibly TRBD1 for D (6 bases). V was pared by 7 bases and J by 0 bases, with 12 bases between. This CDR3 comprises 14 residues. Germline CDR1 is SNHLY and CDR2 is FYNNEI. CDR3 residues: CASKKGQMNTEAFF. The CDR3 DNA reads TGTGCCAGCAAAAAAGGACAGATGAACACTGAAGCTTTCTTT.

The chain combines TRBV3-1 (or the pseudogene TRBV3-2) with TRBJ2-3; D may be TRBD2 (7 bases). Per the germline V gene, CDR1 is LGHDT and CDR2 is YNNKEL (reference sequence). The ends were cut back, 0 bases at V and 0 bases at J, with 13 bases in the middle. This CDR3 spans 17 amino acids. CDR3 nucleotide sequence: TGTGCCAGCAGCCAAGATGGGGGGGGCAAGAGCACAGATACGCAGTATTTT. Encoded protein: CASSQDGGGKSTDTQYF.

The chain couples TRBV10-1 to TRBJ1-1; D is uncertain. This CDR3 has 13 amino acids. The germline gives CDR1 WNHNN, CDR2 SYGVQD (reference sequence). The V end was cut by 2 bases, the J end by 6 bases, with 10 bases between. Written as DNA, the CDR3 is TGCGCCAGCAGTGAGCTCGGCGTCGCTGAAGCTTTCTTT. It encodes CASSELGVAEAFF.

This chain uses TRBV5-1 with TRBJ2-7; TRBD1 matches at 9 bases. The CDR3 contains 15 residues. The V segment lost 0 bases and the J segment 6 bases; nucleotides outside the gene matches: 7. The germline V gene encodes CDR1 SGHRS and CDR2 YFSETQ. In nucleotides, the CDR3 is TGCGCCAGCAGCTTGGTGGTACAGGGGGCTTCCGAGCAGTACTTC. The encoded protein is CASSLVVQGASEQYF.

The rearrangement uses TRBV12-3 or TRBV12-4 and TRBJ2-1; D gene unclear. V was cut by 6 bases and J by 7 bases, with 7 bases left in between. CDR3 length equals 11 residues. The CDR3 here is CASRNINEQFF. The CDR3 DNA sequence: TGTGCCAGCAGGAACATTAATGAGCAGTTCTTC.

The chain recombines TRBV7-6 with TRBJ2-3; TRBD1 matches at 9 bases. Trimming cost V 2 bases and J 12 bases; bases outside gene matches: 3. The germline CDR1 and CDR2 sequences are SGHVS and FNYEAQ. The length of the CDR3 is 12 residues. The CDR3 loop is CASSLQGQGQYF. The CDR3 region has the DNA TGTGCCAGCAGCTTACAGGGACAGGGCCAGTATTTT. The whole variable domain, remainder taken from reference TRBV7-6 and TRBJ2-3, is GAGVSQSPRYKVTKRGQDVALRCDPISGHVSLYWYRQALGQGPEFLTYFNYEAQQDKSGLPNDRFSAERPEGSISTLTIQRTEQRDSAMYRCASSLQGQGQYFGPGTRLTVL.

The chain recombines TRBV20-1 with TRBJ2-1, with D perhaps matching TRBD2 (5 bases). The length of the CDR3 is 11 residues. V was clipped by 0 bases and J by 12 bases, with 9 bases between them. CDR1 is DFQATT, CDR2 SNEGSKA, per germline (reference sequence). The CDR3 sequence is CSARELGGQFF. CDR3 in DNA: TGCAGTGCTAGAGAACTAGGTGGGCAGTTCTTC.

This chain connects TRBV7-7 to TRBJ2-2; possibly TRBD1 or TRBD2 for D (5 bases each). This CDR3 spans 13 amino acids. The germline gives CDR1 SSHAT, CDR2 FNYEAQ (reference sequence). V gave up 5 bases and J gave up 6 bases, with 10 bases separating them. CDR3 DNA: TGTGCCAGCAGCGCCGGGACCGCCGGGGAGCTGTTTTTT. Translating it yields CASSAGTAGELFF.

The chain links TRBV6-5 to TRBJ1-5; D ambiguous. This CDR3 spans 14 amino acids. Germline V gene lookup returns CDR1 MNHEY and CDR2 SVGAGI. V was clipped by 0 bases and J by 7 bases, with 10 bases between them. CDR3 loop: CASSYSVEGQPQHF. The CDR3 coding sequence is TGTGCCAGCAGTTACTCGGTTGAGGGACAGCCCCAGCATTTT.

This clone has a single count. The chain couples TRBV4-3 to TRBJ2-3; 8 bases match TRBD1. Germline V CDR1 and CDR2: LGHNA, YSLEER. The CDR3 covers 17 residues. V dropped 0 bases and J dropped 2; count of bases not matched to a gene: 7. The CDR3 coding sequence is TGCGCCAGCAGCCAAGATCAGACAGGGGCCCCCACAGATACGCAGTATTTT. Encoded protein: CASSQDQTGAPTDTQYF.

CDR3 DNA: TGCAGCGTTGGACAGGGTGGCGAGCAGTACTTC. Protein: CSVGQGGEQYF. The genes are TRBV29-1 and TRBJ2-7, with 7 bases identical to TRBD1. After removal of 4 bases from V and 6 bases from J, the junction contained 3 bases not matched to a gene. CDR1 SQVTM and CDR2 ANQGSEA come from the germline V gene. There are 11 residues in the CDR3.

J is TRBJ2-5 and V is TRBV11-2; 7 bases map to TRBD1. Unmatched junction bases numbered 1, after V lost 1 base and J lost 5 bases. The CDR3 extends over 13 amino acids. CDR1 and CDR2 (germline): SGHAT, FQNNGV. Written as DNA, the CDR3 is TGTGCCAGCAGCTTAGTCAGGGGGGAGACCCAGTACTTC. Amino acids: CASSLVRGETQYF.

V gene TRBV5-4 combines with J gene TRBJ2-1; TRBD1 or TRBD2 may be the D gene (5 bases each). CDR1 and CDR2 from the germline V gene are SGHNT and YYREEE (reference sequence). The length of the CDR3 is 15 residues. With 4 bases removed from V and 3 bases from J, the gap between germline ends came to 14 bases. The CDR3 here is CASSGWGSFYNEQFF. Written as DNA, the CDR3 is TGTGCCAGCAGCGGGTGGGGGTCTTTCTACAATGAGCAGTTCTTC.